This T cell receptor (beta chain) was found in a study of lymphopenia after photon versus proton radiotherapy. Notes on the study in general: Under photons, naive T cells and diversity fell while effector/memory populations rose. After lymphocyte nadir, photon-treated repertoires showed oligoclonal expansion, especially CD8+ Temra.

As to this clone: The antigen is not known.

The data were produced by immunoSEQ multiplex PCR, yet TCRdb's version contains in-frame clones alone and is incomplete. The sample holds approximately 25,000 clones, about 91% seen once. Germline V gene lookup returns CDR1 SGHDN and CDR2 FVKESK. The CDR3 spans 17 residues. The J segment lost 0 bases and the V segment lost 1 base, leaving 7 bases of the junction unmatched. The chain uses TRBV14 and TRBJ2-7, with 9 bases matching TRBD2. Here the sequenced sample was peripheral blood, taken from a patient treated with photon-based radiotherapy. The receptor was isolated from a man aged 45-65 years with gastric cancer. CDR3 sequence reads: CASSQVKGTSNSYEQYF. The CDR3 DNA reads as TGTGCCAGCAGCCAAGTCAAAGGGACTAGCAACTCCTACGAGCAGTACTTC.